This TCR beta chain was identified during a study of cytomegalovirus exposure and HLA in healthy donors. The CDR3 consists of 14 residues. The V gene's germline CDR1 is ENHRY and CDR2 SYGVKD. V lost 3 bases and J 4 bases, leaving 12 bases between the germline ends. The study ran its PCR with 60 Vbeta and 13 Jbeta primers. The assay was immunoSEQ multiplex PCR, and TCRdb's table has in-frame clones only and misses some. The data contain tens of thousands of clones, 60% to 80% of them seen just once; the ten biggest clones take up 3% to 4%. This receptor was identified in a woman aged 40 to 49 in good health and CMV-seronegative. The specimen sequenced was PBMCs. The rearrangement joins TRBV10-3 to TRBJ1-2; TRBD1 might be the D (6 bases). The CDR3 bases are TGTGCCATCAGTGACAGACAGGCGTTCTATGGCTACACCTTC. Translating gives CAISDRQAFYGYTF.